This T cell receptor beta chain is from a study of cytomegalovirus exposure and HLA in healthy donors. Study-wide results and limits: A later analysis linked a missense variant in DCLRE1C to the trimming of TCR beta V and J genes. Cytomegalovirus status, reportedly, was diagnosed with high specificity and sensitivity by the classifier.

Comments on this clone: What it binds is not known.

CDR1 LNHDA and CDR2 SQIVND come from the germline V gene (reference sequence). V was pared by 4 bases and J by 0 bases, with 16 bases between. CDR3 length equals 17 residues. The PCR used 60 Vbeta and 13 Jbeta primers. Clones were read by immunoSEQ multiplex PCR, and TCRdb kept only the in-frame ones, dropping some. The profile shows approximately 130,000 clones, approximately 80% of them singletons. Sequencing was done on a sample of PBMCs. This TCR came from a man between 18 and 35 years old in good health and CMV-seronegative. This chain links TRBV19 with TRBJ1-5; D gene uncertain. The CDR3 DNA sequence: TGTGCCAGTAGTAGCAGACTAGTAAATTATAGCAATCAGCCCCAGCATTTT. Protein sequence: CASSSRLVNYSNQPQHF.